A selection of T cell receptor beta chains follows, all from one sample in a study of T cells in Graves' hyperthyroidism and ophthalmopathy. TCRdb analysed the multiplex PCR reads with MiXCR anew, one entry per CDR3 protein. The sample includes around 290,000 distinct CDR3 sequences, roughly 13% of them seen just once. The specimen was blood. The receptors come from a woman aged 40 to 49 with Graves' hyperthyroidism. The CDR3 runs from the conserved cysteine through the conserved F or W. The D gene is left open where the match is weak. A clone size is listed for some rows: how often the clone was seen (once, few, many), or a class if it is expanded.

j_gene: TRBJ1-3
abundance: few
d_gene: TRBD1
v_gene: TRBV2
CDR3nt: TGTGCCAGCAGTGCAAGACAGGGTGGAAACACCATATATTTT
CDR3aa: CASSARQGGNTIYF

j_gene: TRBJ1-4
abundance: many
d_gene: NA
v_gene: TRBV20-1
CDR3nt: TGCAGTGCTAGTGGGCCCCTTATGACTGAAAAACTGTTTTTT
CDR3aa: CSASGPLMTEKLFF

j_gene: TRBJ1-2
abundance: many
d_gene: NA
v_gene: TRBV5-5
CDR3nt: TGTGCCAGCAGTTTTGACAGAAGAGGCTACACCTTC
CDR3aa: CASSFDRRGYTF

j_gene: TRBJ1-1
abundance: many
d_gene: NA
v_gene: TRBV19
CDR3nt: TGTGCCAGTAACGACGCGTATTCTGAAGCTTTCTTT
CDR3aa: CASNDAYSEAFF

j_gene: TRBJ2-7
abundance: many
d_gene: NA
v_gene: TRBV24-1
CDR3nt: TGTGCCACCAGTGATTTTCCTGACTCCTACGAGCAGTACTTC
CDR3aa: CATSDFPDSYEQYF

j_gene: TRBJ1-2
abundance: many
d_gene: TRBD1
v_gene: TRBV10-3
CDR3nt: TGTGCCATCAGGCCGGACAGGGGGCTGGCTAACTATGGCTACACCTTC
CDR3aa: CAIRPDRGLANYGYTF

j_gene: TRBJ1-5
abundance: NA
d_gene: NA
v_gene: TRBV14
CDR3nt: TGTGCCAGCAGCACCTCCCTACCTGGGGTTATCTTACAGCCCCAGCATTTT
CDR3aa: CASSTSLPGVILQPQHF

j_gene: TRBJ1-4
abundance: many
d_gene: NA
v_gene: TRBV2
CDR3nt: TGTGCCAGCAGTTCCTCGGCCGGTTCTAATGAAAAACTGTTTTTT
CDR3aa: CASSSSAGSNEKLFF

j_gene: TRBJ1-4
abundance: many
d_gene: TRBD1
v_gene: TRBV7-2
CDR3nt: TGTGCCAGCAGCGAAGGGACAGTTAATGAAAAACTGTTTTTT
CDR3aa: CASSEGTVNEKLFF

j_gene: TRBJ2-1
abundance: few
d_gene: TRBD2
v_gene: TRBV20-1
CDR3nt: TGCAGTGCTACCTGGGGACTAGCGGACAATGAGCAGTTCTTC
CDR3aa: CSATWGLADNEQFF

j_gene: TRBJ1-5
abundance: many
d_gene: NA
v_gene: TRBV12-3/TRBV12-4
CDR3nt: TGTGCCAGCAGACTGAATAGCAATCAGCCCCAGCATTTT
CDR3aa: CASRLNSNQPQHF

j_gene: TRBJ2-1
abundance: NA
d_gene: NA
v_gene: TRBV19
CDR3nt: TGTGCCAGTAGTATAGAAGATACAGGGTACAATGAGCAGTTCTTC
CDR3aa: CASSIEDTGYNEQFF

j_gene: TRBJ2-7
abundance: NA
d_gene: TRBD2
v_gene: TRBV24-1
CDR3nt: TGTGCCACCAGTGGGGCTAGCGGTTACGAGCAGTACTTC
CDR3aa: CATSGASGYEQYF

j_gene: TRBJ1-4
abundance: many
d_gene: NA
v_gene: TRBV3-1
CDR3nt: TGTGCCAGCAGCTCGTCCCAGGGCGCAAAACTGTTTTTT
CDR3aa: CASSSSQGAKLFF

j_gene: TRBJ2-2
abundance: many
d_gene: NA
v_gene: TRBV6-1
CDR3nt: TGTGCCAGCAGACGGACTGGCAACACCGGGGAGCTGTTTTTT
CDR3aa: CASRRTGNTGELFF

j_gene: TRBJ2-7
abundance: NA
d_gene: NA
v_gene: TRBV29-1
CDR3nt: TGCAGCGTTGAAGAATCTACAGGGAGACCCTACGAGCAGTACTTC
CDR3aa: CSVEESTGRPYEQYF

j_gene: TRBJ2-7
abundance: many
d_gene: NA
v_gene: TRBV27
CDR3nt: TGTGCCAGCAGTTTACATACTAGACCCTACGAGCAGTACTTC
CDR3aa: CASSLHTRPYEQYF

j_gene: TRBJ2-1
abundance: many
d_gene: TRBD1
v_gene: TRBV12-3/TRBV12-4
CDR3nt: TGTGCCAGCAGTCTCCCGCTACAGGGGAACTACAATGAGCAGTTCTTC
CDR3aa: CASSLPLQGNYNEQFF

j_gene: TRBJ1-6
abundance: many
d_gene: NA
v_gene: TRBV20-1
CDR3nt: TGCAGTGCTAGAAATGCGGGGGGTAATCTCTATAATTCACCCCTCCACTTT
CDR3aa: CSARNAGGNLYNSPLHF

j_gene: TRBJ1-2
abundance: NA
d_gene: NA
v_gene: TRBV6-1
CDR3nt: TGTGCCAGCATGTTTCCCGGCCAGGGGCATGGCTACACCTTC
CDR3aa: CASMFPGQGHGYTF

j_gene: TRBJ1-5
abundance: many
d_gene: NA
v_gene: TRBV19
CDR3nt: TGTGCCAGTAGTATTGCGACACCTGAGAATCAGCCCCAGCATTTT
CDR3aa: CASSIATPENQPQHF

j_gene: TRBJ1-1
abundance: many
d_gene: NA
v_gene: TRBV5-8
CDR3nt: TGTGCCAGCAGCCGGGGGTTGACGGGCGGCACTGAAGCTTTCTTT
CDR3aa: CASSRGLTGGTEAFF

j_gene: TRBJ1-5
abundance: many
d_gene: NA
v_gene: TRBV20-1
CDR3nt: TGCAGTGCTAAAAACGGAAATCAGCCCCAGCATTTT
CDR3aa: CSAKNGNQPQHF

j_gene: TRBJ2-2
abundance: few
d_gene: NA
v_gene: TRBV2
CDR3nt: TGTGCCAGCAGGGGGGGCCCGAACACCGGGGAGCTGTTTTTT
CDR3aa: CASRGGPNTGELFF

j_gene: TRBJ2-1
abundance: many
d_gene: NA
v_gene: TRBV10-3
CDR3nt: TGTGCCATCAGTGAGCCCGGTGGGGGGAGTGGAGGTGAGCAGTTCTTC
CDR3aa: CAISEPGGGSGGEQFF

j_gene: TRBJ2-5
abundance: few
d_gene: NA
v_gene: TRBV20-1
CDR3nt: TGCAGTGCCTCTCATGGGGGTTTCCAAGAGACCCAGTACTTC
CDR3aa: CSASHGGFQETQYF

j_gene: TRBJ2-1
abundance: once
d_gene: NA
v_gene: TRBV7-2
CDR3nt: TGTGCCAGCACCTCATCAGGGTCCTCCTACAATGAGCAGTTCTTC
CDR3aa: CASTSSGSSYNEQFF

j_gene: TRBJ1-1
abundance: few
d_gene: NA
v_gene: TRBV14
CDR3nt: TGTGCCAGCAGCTCCTACAGGAGAACTGAAGCTTTCTTT
CDR3aa: CASSSYRRTEAFF

j_gene: TRBJ1-1
abundance: many
d_gene: NA
v_gene: TRBV28
CDR3nt: TGTGCCAGCAGTTTAAGTTTGAACACTGAAGCTTTCTTT
CDR3aa: CASSLSLNTEAFF

j_gene: TRBJ2-5
abundance: NA
d_gene: NA
v_gene: TRBV7-9
CDR3nt: TGTGCCAGCAGCCATGATACAGTTCAAGAGACCCAGTACTTC
CDR3aa: CASSHDTVQETQYF

j_gene: TRBJ2-5
abundance: many
d_gene: TRBD2
v_gene: TRBV10-2
CDR3nt: TGCGCCAGCAGTTCAGGGACTAGCGGGAGAGAGGATCAGGAGACCCAGTACTTC
CDR3aa: CASSSGTSGREDQETQYF

j_gene: TRBJ1-1
abundance: few
d_gene: NA
v_gene: TRBV5-1
CDR3nt: TGCGCCAGCAGCTTAGACATATCGAACACTGAAGCTTTCTTT
CDR3aa: CASSLDISNTEAFF

j_gene: TRBJ2-1
abundance: many
d_gene: NA
v_gene: TRBV30
CDR3nt: TGTGCCTCTCTAGGTTACAATGAGCAGTTCTTC
CDR3aa: CASLGYNEQFF

j_gene: TRBJ2-1
abundance: many
d_gene: NA
v_gene: TRBV20-1
CDR3nt: TGCAGTGCTAGAGATCTTTTGCAGGGTGTGAATGAGCAGTTCTTC
CDR3aa: CSARDLLQGVNEQFF

j_gene: TRBJ1-5
abundance: many
d_gene: NA
v_gene: TRBV7-2
CDR3nt: TGTGCCAGCAGCTTATATGAGGGCGGCGGCAATCAGCCCCAGCATTTT
CDR3aa: CASSLYEGGGNQPQHF

j_gene: TRBJ1-5
abundance: many
d_gene: TRBD1
v_gene: TRBV7-2
CDR3nt: TGTGCCAGCAGCTTATCGGGACAGCCATATAGCAATCAGCCCCAGCATTTT
CDR3aa: CASSLSGQPYSNQPQHF

j_gene: TRBJ2-3
abundance: many
d_gene: NA
v_gene: TRBV12-3/TRBV12-4
CDR3nt: TGTGCCAGCAGTTTACCAGGGAGCACAGATACGCAGTATTTT
CDR3aa: CASSLPGSTDTQYF

j_gene: TRBJ2-7
abundance: many
d_gene: NA
v_gene: TRBV6-1
CDR3nt: TGTGCCAGCGGTAGATACGAGCAGTACTTC
CDR3aa: CASGRYEQYF

j_gene: TRBJ2-7
abundance: NA
d_gene: NA
v_gene: TRBV20-1
CDR3nt: TGCAGTGCTAGAGAACTGGGACAATACTACGAGCAGTACTTC
CDR3aa: CSARELGQYYEQYF

j_gene: TRBJ1-6
abundance: many
d_gene: TRBD1
v_gene: TRBV2
CDR3nt: TGTGCCAGCAGTGAATTGACAGGGCTTAATTCACCCCTCCACTTT
CDR3aa: CASSELTGLNSPLHF